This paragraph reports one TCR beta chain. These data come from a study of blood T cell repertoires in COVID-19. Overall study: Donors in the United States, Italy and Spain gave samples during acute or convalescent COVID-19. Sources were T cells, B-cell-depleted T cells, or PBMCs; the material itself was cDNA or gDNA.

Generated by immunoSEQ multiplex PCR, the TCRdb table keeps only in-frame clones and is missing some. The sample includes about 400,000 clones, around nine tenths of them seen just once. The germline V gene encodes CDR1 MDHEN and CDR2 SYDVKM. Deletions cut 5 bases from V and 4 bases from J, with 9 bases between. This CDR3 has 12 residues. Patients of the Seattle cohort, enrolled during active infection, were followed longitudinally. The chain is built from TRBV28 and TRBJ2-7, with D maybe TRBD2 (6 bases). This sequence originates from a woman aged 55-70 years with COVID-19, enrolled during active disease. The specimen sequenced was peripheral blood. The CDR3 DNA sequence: TGTGCCAGCAGTAGACGGGGGTACGAGCAGTACTTC. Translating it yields CASSRRGYEQYF.